The 27 T cell receptor beta chains given below trace back to one sample, sequenced in a study of blood T cell repertoires in COVID-19. The data were produced by immunoSEQ multiplex PCR, yet TCRdb's version contains in-frame clones alone and is incomplete. Among over 85,000 clones listed, more than 80% were seen once. Sequencing input: peripheral blood. The receptors derive from a human donor in a cohort sampled during active COVID-19.

The chain uses TRBV5-1 and TRBJ1-6, with D perhaps TRBD1 (5 bases). This CDR3 has 16 residues. With 5 bases removed from V and 0 bases from J, the gap between germline ends came to 12 bases. Germline V CDR1 and CDR2: SGHRS, YFSETQ. In DNA form, the CDR3 reads TGCGCCAGCAGACAGGCCTTGAGCTCCTATAATTCACCCCTCCACTTT. It yields the protein CASRQALSSYNSPLHF.

The rearrangement joins TRBV6-4 to TRBJ2-3, with TRBD2 matching over 8 bases. CDR1 is MRHNA, CDR2 SNTAGT, per germline. The CDR3 contains 15 residues. V lost 5 bases and J lost 4; bases outside the gene matches: 8. CDR3 residues: CASSPRGGIADTQYF. In DNA, the CDR3 is TGTGCCAGCAGTCCCCGGGGGGGCATCGCAGATACGCAGTATTTT.

The J gene is TRBJ2-7, the V gene TRBV6-2 or TRBV6-3; 7 bases align to TRBD2. The trim removed 6 bases at V and 3 bases at J, leaving 11 bases unmatched. This CDR3 spans 15 amino acids. From germline, CDR1 is MNHEY and CDR2 SVGEGT. CDR3: CASSSRGSLLYEQYF. The CDR3 bases are TGTGCCAGCAGCTCGCGGGGGTCCCTCCTCTACGAGCAGTACTTC.

CDR3 loop: CASSPDRARGELFF. CDR3 nucleotides: TGTGCCAGCTCACCCGACAGGGCCCGGGGGGAGCTGTTTTTT. This chain uses TRBV18 with TRBJ2-2; 7 bases are shared with TRBD1. There are 14 residues in the CDR3. J was trimmed by 8 bases and V by 3 bases; bases with no gene match: 6. Looked up from germline, CDR1 is KGHSH and CDR2 is LQKENI.

The CDR3 DNA is TGCACCAGCGCCTTGGACGGAGGCTACGAGCAGTACTTC. Protein: CTSALDGGYEQYF. The chain joins TRBV1 to TRBJ2-7; TRBD2 is the table's D call, not checked against the DNA. TRBV1 is tagged as a pseudogene. CDR3 length equals 13 residues.

This clone appeared a few times. Other nucleotide sequences from this sample produce the same CDR3. This sequence joins TRBV5-5 and TRBJ2-2; TRBD2 is a possible D gene (6 bases). Germline CDR1 and CDR2: SGHKS and YYEKEE (reference sequence). Trimming removed 0 bases at V and 7 bases at J, with 19 bases between. The CDR3 sequence is 17 residues long. The CDR3 DNA follows: TGTGCCAGCAGCTTGGGTCCGGTCGGGGGTTGGAGCGGGGAGCTGTTTTTT. Protein sequence: CASSLGPVGGWSGELFF.

This chain's CDR3 is CASRGPGSGDTQYF. In nucleotides, the CDR3 is TGCGCCAGCAGGGGTCCGGGATCAGGAGATACGCAGTATTTT. The V and J genes are TRBV5-1 and TRBJ2-3; D might be TRBD2 (5 bases). Trimming removed 5 bases at V and 5 bases at J, with 15 bases between. Germline V lookup: CDR1 SGHRS, CDR2 YFSETQ. This CDR3 is 14 amino acids long.

This clone occurred once. The chain carries TRBV7-8 and TRBJ1-3; maybe TRBD1 (5 bases). This CDR3 is 16 amino acids long. Trimming shortened V by 1 base and J by 7 bases, and 17 bases separated the two germline ends. Germline values: CDR1 SGHVS, CDR2 FQNEAQ. The CDR3 here is CASSLVAGPSRNTIYF. The DNA of the CDR3 is TGTGCCAGCAGCTTAGTTGCAGGGCCATCTCGGAACACCATATATTTT.

The rearrangement joins TRBV11-2 to TRBJ2-1; possibly TRBD2 for D (6 bases). V dropped 5 bases and J dropped 4 bases, with 21 bases sitting between them. The CDR3 totals 17 residues. Germline loops: CDR1 SGHAT, CDR2 FQNNGV. The CDR3 sequence: CASSLPSTSGRYNEQFF. The CDR3 nucleotides read TGTGCCAGCAGCCTCCCATCTACGAGCGGGCGGTACAATGAGCAGTTCTTC.

CDR3 sequence (DNA): TGTGCCAGCAGCTTGGGGGGCGGTCCTAGGACAGATACGCAGTATTTT. Amino acids: CASSLGGGPRTDTQYF. V and J are TRBV5-4 and TRBJ2-3; tentatively, D is TRBD1 (5 bases). Trimming shortened V by 0 bases and J by 3 bases, and 14 bases separated the two germline ends. Per the germline V gene, CDR1 is SGHNT and CDR2 is YYREEE (reference sequence). The CDR3 runs to 16 residues.

This chain uses TRBV15 with TRBJ2-7; 8 bases are shared with TRBD2. The CDR3 totals 14 residues. Losses at the gene ends were 5 bases for V and 0 bases for J; bases not matched to a gene: 3. The germline V gene encodes CDR1 LNHNV and CDR2 YYDKDF (reference sequence). CDR3 loop: CATSGGGSSYEQYF. The CDR3 bases are TGTGCCACCAGCGGCGGGGGGAGCTCCTACGAGCAGTACTTC. Filled out from reference TRBV15 and TRBJ2-7, the complete variable domain reads DAMVIQNPRYQVTQFGKPVTLSCSQTLNHNVMYWYQQKSSQAPKLLFHYYDKDFNNEADTPDNFQSRRPNTSFCFLDIRSPGLGDTAMYLCATSGGGSSYEQYFGPGTRLTVT.

The chain is built from TRBV7-2 and TRBJ2-7; tentatively, D is TRBD2 (7 bases). The CDR3 extends over 14 amino acids. V dropped 3 bases and J dropped 10 bases, with 19 bases sitting between them. CDR1 is SGHTA, CDR2 FQGNSA, per germline. This chain's CDR3 is CASSFDRTRSGQYF. The CDR3 DNA follows: TGTGCCAGCAGCTTCGACAGGACTAGAAGCGGCCAGTACTTC.

The rearrangement uses TRBV7-8 and TRBJ2-7, with TRBD1 matching 7 bases. This CDR3 spans 14 amino acids. Germline CDR1 and CDR2: SGHVS and FQNEAQ. V lost 5 bases and J lost 0; bases outside the gene matches: 4. The CDR3 protein is CASSPRDSSYEQYF. The CDR3 nucleotides are TGTGCCAGCAGCCCCCGGGACAGCTCCTACGAGCAGTACTTC.

V and J are TRBV14 and TRBJ1-6; possibly TRBD1 for D (5 bases). From germline, CDR1 is SGHDN and CDR2 FVKESK. V dropped 4 bases and J dropped 7 bases, with 11 bases sitting between them. The CDR3 contains 14 residues. The CDR3 spells CASSRGTKNSPLHF. DNA for the CDR3: TGTGCCAGCAGCCGAGGGACTAAGAATTCACCCCTCCACTTT.

The gene calls are TRBV7-9 and TRBJ1-1; D perhaps matches TRBD1 (6 bases). Trimming took 5 bases from V and 7 from J, leaving 20 bases between them. Germline-derived CDR1 and CDR2 are SEHNR and FQNEAQ (reference sequence). This CDR3 has 15 amino acids. The CDR3 loop reads CASSAGLREDSEAFF. CDR3 coding DNA: TGTGCCAGCAGCGCGGGACTCCGGGAGGACAGTGAAGCTTTCTTT.

The chain links TRBV28 to TRBJ2-4; possible D gene TRBD2, 6 bases. Trimming removed 5 bases at V and 0 bases at J, with 14 bases between. The CDR3 has 16 residues. Germline V gives CDR1 MDHEN, CDR2 SYDVKM. The DNA for the CDR3 is TGTGCCAGCAGTCCTCCCGGGACTCTAGCCAAAAACATTCAGTACTTC. This translates into CASSPPGTLAKNIQYF.

V and J are TRBV6-2 or TRBV6-3 and TRBJ1-2; a weak D match, TRBD1 (6 bases). Germline V gives CDR1 MNHEY, CDR2 SVGEGT. The CDR3 totals 15 residues. The ends were cut back, 4 bases at V and 3 bases at J, with 15 bases in the middle. DNA of the CDR3: TGTGCCAGCAGTTCATACCAGGGGAACGACTATGGCTACACCTTC. Its protein product is CASSSYQGNDYGYTF.

The gene calls are TRBV30 and TRBJ1-2; 9 bases match TRBD1. Germline V gene lookup returns CDR1 GTSNPN and CDR2 SVGIG (reference sequence). The CDR3 is 14 amino acids. Trimming cost V 4 bases and J 2 bases; bases outside gene matches: 5. The CDR3 bases are TGTGCCTGGACCAGGGGGACAGGGAACTATGGCTACACCTTC. Its translation: CAWTRGTGNYGYTF.

This clone was counted once. J is TRBJ2-5 and V is TRBV5-6; the D gene is possibly TRBD1 (6 bases). V dropped 0 bases and J dropped 4 bases, with 10 bases sitting between them. This CDR3 is built from 14 residues. Germline V gene lookup returns CDR1 SGHDT and CDR2 YYEEEE. CDR3 region: CASSLAKGGETQYF. As DNA, the CDR3 is TGTGCCAGCAGCTTGGCCAAAGGGGGAGAGACCCAGTACTTC.

This clone was recorded a few times. The chain employs TRBV7-9 and TRBJ2-7, with 7 bases fitting TRBD1. Germline V lookup: CDR1 SEHNR, CDR2 FQNEAQ (reference sequence). With 1 base clipped from V and 1 base from J, the junction kept 7 bases outside the gene matches. The CDR3 spans 16 residues. CDR3 loop: CASSLEDRVPSYEQYF. DNA of the CDR3: TGTGCCAGCAGCTTAGAAGACAGGGTGCCATCCTACGAGCAGTACTTC. Combining the CDR3 with reference TRBV7-9 and TRBJ2-7 gives the whole variable domain DTGVSQNPRHKITKRGQNVTFRCDPISEHNRLYWYRQTLGQGPEFLTYFQNEAQLEKSRLLSDRFSAERPKGSFSTLEIQRTEQGDSAMYLCASSLEDRVPSYEQYFGPGTRLTVT.

V and J are TRBV5-1 and TRBJ1-2, with 12 bases that match TRBD1. The V gene's germline CDR1 is SGHRS and CDR2 YFSETQ. Trimming at V came to 4 bases and at J to 8 bases, leaving 9 bases not matched to a gene. The CDR3 has 15 residues. The CDR3 DNA follows: TGCGCCAGCAGCAAAAACCGGGACAGGGGGCTCGGCTACACCTTC. This sequence encodes CASSKNRDRGLGYTF.

The genes are TRBV28 and TRBJ2-7; 13 positions match TRBD2. Germline loops: CDR1 MDHEN, CDR2 SYDVKM. The junction had 9 bases not matched to a gene; V was cut back by 4 bases and J by 6 bases. The length of the CDR3 is 16 residues. The CDR3 nucleotides read TGTGCCAGCAGTTCTCTACTAGCGGGGGGGCGGGGCGAGCAGTACTTC. Its protein is CASSSLLAGGRGEQYF.

This clone was observed once. The gene calls are TRBV7-6 and TRBJ1-6; D possibly corresponds to TRBD1 (5 bases). The CDR3 is 16 amino acids. Germline-derived CDR1 and CDR2 are SGHVS and FNYEAQ. Trimming took 1 base from V and 7 from J, leaving 14 bases between them. The CDR3 sequence: CASSLVGGGANSPLHF. The CDR3 DNA reads TGTGCCAGCAGCTTAGTAGGTGGAGGGGCAAATTCACCCCTCCACTTT.

This clone has a single count. The V call is TRBV3-1 (or the pseudogene TRBV3-2), the J call TRBJ1-3, with a tentative D call TRBD1 (6 bases). Germline-derived CDR1 and CDR2 are LGHDT and YNNKEL (reference sequence). This CDR3 spans 16 amino acids. Trimming stripped 3 bases from V and 4 bases from J, with 16 bases between. This chain's CDR3 is CASSHLPQGRGNTIYF. CDR3 coding DNA: TGTGCCAGCAGCCACCTCCCCCAGGGGCGCGGAAACACCATATATTTT.

The table lists this clone with a count of one. The rearrangement joins TRBV2 to TRBJ1-2, with 11 bases identical to TRBD1. Per germline, CDR1 SNHLY and CDR2 FYNNEI. With 5 bases clipped from V and 1 base from J, the junction kept 6 bases outside the gene matches. The CDR3 is 16 amino acids. The CDR3: CASSRDRGRGNYGYTF. The DNA for the CDR3 is TGTGCCAGCAGTCGGGACAGGGGGAGAGGTAACTATGGCTACACCTTC.

The CDR3 is CSVPGTNQETQYF. In DNA form, the CDR3 reads TGCAGCGTTCCCGGGACTAACCAAGAGACCCAGTACTTC. This chain links TRBV29-1 with TRBJ2-5; TRBD2 matches 7 bases. There are 13 residues in the CDR3. V was pared by 5 bases and J by 0 bases, with 3 bases of the junction left unmatched. Germline V gene data show CDR1 as SQVTM and CDR2 as ANQGSEA.

The CDR3 sequence is CASSPQPGIGTEAFF. DNA of the CDR3: TGTGCCAGCAGCCCCCAGCCAGGGATAGGCACTGAAGCTTTCTTT. This chain uses TRBV7-3 with TRBJ1-1; weak D call: TRBD1 (5 bases). The V end lost 5 bases, the J end lost 4 bases, and 17 bases lay between the germline ends. The CDR3 loop spans 15 amino acids. Looked up from germline, CDR1 is SGHTA and CDR2 is FQGTGA.